This TCR beta chain emerged from a study of blood T cell repertoires in COVID-19. Study-wide background: Samples representing acute and convalescent COVID-19 were sourced from the United States, Italy and Spain. Sources were T cells, B-cell-depleted T cells, or PBMCs; the material itself was cDNA or gDNA.

In the authors' workflow: Amplifying reference gene primers gave estimates of nucleated cell counts. Assay: immunoSEQ multiplex PCR; the TCRdb copy retains only in-frame clones and omits some. Clone size and V and J calls were adopted from that table, with D and trimming inferred from the DNA. This sample has 150,000 or so clones, with approximately 79% found just once. Looked up from germline, CDR1 is MDHEN and CDR2 is SYDVKM. V was trimmed by 5 bases and J by 3 bases, leaving 14 bases between them. This CDR3 spans 15 amino acids. A single count supports this clone. Sequenced input: peripheral blood. This receptor was taken from a woman aged 60-70 years with COVID-19, enrolled during active disease. The V call is TRBV28, the J call TRBJ1-5, with D possibly matching TRBD1 (5 bases). The CDR3 nucleotides read TGTGCCAGCAGTCCGCGGGACGGAATCAATCAGCCCCAGCATTTT. Encoded protein: CASSPRDGINQPQHF.